This entry lists 27 T cell receptor beta chains sequenced from one sample in a study of blood T cell repertoires in COVID-19. Profiled with immunoSEQ multiplex PCR; TCRdb holds only in-frame clones, not every one. Of fewer than 200,000 clones listed, over 65% were seen once; the top ten hold 3%. Specimen: peripheral blood. Receptors were obtained from a woman older than 75 with acute or convalescent COVID-19.

The chain joins TRBV27 to TRBJ1-6; possible D gene TRBD1, 5 bases. CDR1 MNHEY and CDR2 SMNVEV come from the germline V gene (reference sequence). Trimming stripped 0 bases from V and 6 bases from J, with 15 bases between. This CDR3 has 17 residues. CDR3 sequence reads: CASSLSRRRGINSPLHF. In nucleotides, the CDR3 is TGTGCCAGCAGTTTATCCCGCCGGCGGGGGATTAATTCACCCCTCCACTTT.

The chain couples TRBV19 to TRBJ2-2; 7 nucleotides match TRBD1. The CDR3 length is 14 residues. CDR1 LNHDA and CDR2 SQIVND come from the germline V gene (reference sequence). J was trimmed by 0 bases and V by 9 bases; bases with no gene match: 4. Here the CDR3 reads CASEDRPNTGELFF. For the CDR3, the DNA is TGTGCCAGCGAGGACAGGCCGAACACCGGGGAGCTGTTTTTT.

The rearrangement uses TRBV3-1 (or the pseudogene TRBV3-2) and TRBJ1-2, with 8 bases identical to TRBD1. V gave up 4 bases and J gave up 4 bases; unmatched junction bases: 8. The CDR3 extends over 15 amino acids. Germline-derived CDR1 and CDR2 are LGHDT and YNNKEL (reference sequence). For the CDR3, the DNA is TGTGCCAGCAGCCTCCAGGGGGCATTGGGCTATGGCTACACCTTC. Translating it yields CASSLQGALGYGYTF.

The chain recombines TRBV27 with TRBJ1-4; TRBD1 might be the D (6 bases). The CDR3 is made up of 15 amino acids. V was pared by 5 bases and J by 6 bases, with 16 bases between. Germline CDR1 is MNHEY and CDR2 is SMNVEV (reference sequence). CDR3 bases: TGTGCCAGCAGTACCAATACAGGGCTTCATGAAAAACTGTTTTTT. This sequence encodes CASSTNTGLHEKLFF.

The sample holds many counts of this clone. V and J are TRBV9 and TRBJ2-1; the D gene is possibly TRBD1 (6 bases). V was pared by 2 bases and J by 9 bases, with 15 bases between. Germline V gene data show CDR1 as SGDLS and CDR2 as YYNGEE. The CDR3 runs 14 residues. The chain's CDR3 is CASSVNFEGGEQFF. The DNA of the CDR3 is TGTGCCAGCAGCGTCAATTTTGAAGGGGGTGAGCAGTTCTTC.

V gene TRBV11-2 combines with J gene TRBJ1-4; D possibly corresponds to TRBD1 (6 bases). In germline, CDR1 is SGHAT, CDR2 FQNNGV. The CDR3 extends over 15 amino acids. Trimming shortened V by 4 bases and J by 7 bases, and 16 bases separated the two germline ends. CDR3 nucleotides: TGTGCCAGCAGCTCAACAATGGACAGCAGTGAAAAACTGTTTTTT. Protein: CASSSTMDSSEKLFF.

The chain joins TRBV7-2 to TRBJ1-4; weak D call: TRBD1 (5 bases). V dropped 2 bases and J dropped 8 bases, with 12 bases sitting between them. Germline CDR1 SGHTA, CDR2 FQGNSA. CDR3 length: 14 residues. The CDR3 here is CASSLWGQTEKLFF. CDR3 in DNA: TGTGCCAGCAGCTTATGGGGCCAAACCGAAAAACTGTTTTTT. Looking up the rest from reference TRBV7-2 and TRBJ1-4 gives the full variable domain: GAGVSQSPSNKVTEKGKDVELRCDPISGHTALYWYRQSLGQGLEFLIYFQGNSAPDKSGLPSDRFSAERTGGSVSTLTIQRTQQEDSAVYLCASSLWGQTEKLFFGSGTQLSVL.

The rearrangement joins TRBV10-3 to TRBJ1-5; TRBD1 agrees at 9 bases. The CDR3 runs 14 residues. Germline V CDR1 and CDR2: ENHRY, SYGVKD. The V segment lost 3 bases and the J segment 7 bases; nucleotides outside the gene matches: 4. CDR3: CAISEGQGSQPQHF. Written as DNA, the CDR3 is TGTGCCATCAGTGAAGGACAGGGGTCCCAGCCCCAGCATTTT.

This rearrangement joins TRBV7-2 to TRBJ2-3, with D maybe TRBD2 (5 bases). CDR3 length: 15 residues. Germline V gene sequence: CDR1 SGHTA, CDR2 FQGNSA. Trimming left V 3 bases short and J 0 bases short, with 10 bases between. The CDR3 protein is CASSFRGPSTDTQYF. The CDR3 bases are TGTGCCAGCAGCTTTCGAGGGCCCAGCACAGATACGCAGTATTTT.

The chain employs TRBV6-1 and TRBJ2-5; TRBD1 matches at 7 bases. Germline V gene sequence: CDR1 MNHNS, CDR2 SASEGT. The CDR3 extends over 14 amino acids. V lost 6 bases and J lost 7; bases outside the gene matches: 11. This CDR3 is CASRDGQAVATQYF. The CDR3 DNA is TGTGCCAGCAGAGATGGACAGGCGGTAGCGACCCAGTACTTC.

The sample holds one count of this clone. The gene calls are TRBV3-1 (or the pseudogene TRBV3-2) and TRBJ2-1; 11 positions match TRBD2. Trimming cost V 3 bases and J 8 bases; bases outside gene matches: 9. Per germline, CDR1 LGHDT and CDR2 YNNKEL (reference sequence). The CDR3 sequence is 16 residues long. The CDR3 coding sequence is TGTGCCAGCAGCCAGGCCCTAACTAGCGGGAGTGATGAGCAGTTCTTC. The encoded protein is CASSQALTSGSDEQFF.

Only a few counts were recorded for this clone. The chain links TRBV28 to TRBJ1-1; D is perhaps TRBD1 (5 bases). Trimming stripped 2 bases from V and 0 bases from J, with 10 bases between. Germline values: CDR1 MDHEN, CDR2 SYDVKM. CDR3 length equals 15 residues. CDR3 sequence reads: CASSLGGGVNTEAFF. The CDR3 nucleotides are TGTGCCAGCAGTTTAGGCGGGGGAGTGAACACTGAAGCTTTCTTT.

This chain links TRBV28 with TRBJ1-2; no clear D gene. This CDR3 contains 16 residues. The germline gives CDR1 MDHEN, CDR2 SYDVKM. The ends were cut back, 2 bases at V and 3 bases at J, with 16 bases in the middle. CDR3 in amino acids: CASSLDDKVGYYGYTF. CDR3 coding DNA: TGTGCCAGCAGTTTAGATGACAAGGTTGGATACTATGGCTACACCTTC.

This chain links TRBV7-2 with TRBJ2-1; a weak D match, TRBD2 (5 bases). Between the trimmed V and J ends, which lost 3 bases and 9 bases, there was a span of 15 bases. Looked up from germline, CDR1 is SGHTA and CDR2 is FQGNSA. The CDR3 runs to 14 residues. The CDR3 nucleotides read TGTGCCAGCAGCTTCGCCTGGGGAGATGGTGAGCAGTTCTTC. Residues: CASSFAWGDGEQFF. The full variable domain, completed using reference TRBV7-2 and TRBJ2-1, is GAGVSQSPSNKVTEKGKDVELRCDPISGHTALYWYRQSLGQGLEFLIYFQGNSAPDKSGLPSDRFSAERTGGSVSTLTIQRTQQEDSAVYLCASSFAWGDGEQFFGPGTRLTVL.

The rearrangement uses TRBV6-6 and TRBJ1-5; perhaps TRBD1 as D (5 bases). With 2 bases removed from V and 0 bases from J, the gap between germline ends came to 8 bases. Per germline, CDR1 MNHNY and CDR2 SVGAGI (reference sequence). The CDR3 is 15 residues long. The CDR3 protein is CASSYGQNSNQPQHF. CDR3 in DNA: TGTGCCAGCAGTTACGGACAAAATAGCAATCAGCCCCAGCATTTT.

This sequence joins TRBV28 and TRBJ1-2; perhaps TRBD1 as D (6 bases). Germline CDR1 MDHEN, CDR2 SYDVKM. With 4 bases removed from V and 8 bases from J, the gap between germline ends came to 29 bases. This CDR3 is built from 18 residues. The CDR3 region is CASSSSITGFTPSGGYTF. Written as DNA, the CDR3 is TGTGCCAGCAGTTCCTCCATTACAGGGTTCACGCCCTCGGGGGGCTACACCTTC.

The chain is built from TRBV7-6 and TRBJ1-1; TRBD1 agrees at 9 bases. J gave up 1 base and V 3 bases, and 0 bases lay outside the gene matches. The CDR3 has 14 residues. Germline assignment: CDR1 SGHVS and CDR2 FNYEAQ. CDR3 protein: CASSLDRGNTEAFF. CDR3 nucleotides: TGTGCCAGCAGCTTGGACAGGGGGAACACTGAAGCTTTCTTT.

The chain couples TRBV5-8 to TRBJ2-7, with TRBD1 matching 8 bases. Germline V gives CDR1 SGHTS, CDR2 YDEGEE. There are 14 residues in the CDR3. Losses at the gene ends were 4 bases for V and 5 bases for J; bases not matched to a gene: 8. The CDR3 reads CASSRGQGVNEQYF. CDR3 DNA: TGTGCCAGCAGCCGTGGACAGGGAGTCAACGAGCAGTACTTC.

The V and J genes are TRBV18 and TRBJ2-7; TRBD1 aligns across 7 bases. Germline V gives CDR1 KGHSH, CDR2 LQKENI. The CDR3 runs to 14 residues. With 0 bases clipped from V and 1 base from J, the junction kept 0 bases outside the gene matches. The CDR3 sequence: CASSPPDRSYEQYF. In nucleotides, the CDR3 is TGTGCCAGCTCACCACCGGACAGGTCCTACGAGCAGTACTTC. The full variable domain, completed using reference TRBV18 and TRBJ2-7, is NAGVMQNPRHLVRRRGQEARLRCSPMKGHSHVYWYRQLPEEGLKFMVYLQKENIIDESGMPKERFSAEFPKEGPSILRIQQVVRGDSAAYFCASSPPDRSYEQYFGPGTRLTVT.

The gene calls are TRBV3-1 (or the pseudogene TRBV3-2) and TRBJ2-7; 12 bases agree with TRBD2. Germline V gene lookup returns CDR1 LGHDT and CDR2 YNNKEL (reference sequence). Trimming at V came to 7 bases and at J to 7 bases, leaving 8 bases not matched to a gene. The CDR3 spans 14 residues. The CDR3 nucleotides read TGTGCCAGCACTATGACTAGCGGGAGTTATGAGCAGTACTTC. Residues: CASTMTSGSYEQYF.

The V call is TRBV28, the J call TRBJ2-3; D is possibly TRBD2 (6 bases). CDR1 and CDR2 (germline): MDHEN, SYDVKM. The CDR3 consists of 16 residues. V was cut by 7 bases and J by 1 base, with 18 bases left in between. This CDR3 reads CASKAPGGIGTDTQYF. The DNA of the CDR3 is TGTGCCAGCAAGGCCCCTGGCGGGATAGGCACAGATACGCAGTATTTT.

The chain couples TRBV28 to TRBJ1-5; the D gene is possibly TRBD1 (5 bases). CDR1 is MDHEN, CDR2 SYDVKM, per germline. V was trimmed by 2 bases and J by 6 bases, leaving 14 bases between them. This CDR3 comprises 15 residues. The CDR3 spells CASSLGAGQGQPQHF. The CDR3, as DNA: TGTGCCAGCAGTTTAGGGGCAGGGCAGGGTCAGCCCCAGCATTTT.

The gene calls are TRBV4-1 and TRBJ2-3, with 8 bases lining up with TRBD2. V gave up 3 bases and J gave up 0 bases; unmatched junction bases: 11. Germline V gene lookup returns CDR1 MGHRA and CDR2 YSYEKL. The CDR3 runs 18 residues. The DNA for the CDR3 is TGCGCCAGCAGCCACGCCGCCGGCGGGAGGTCCAGCACAGATACGCAGTATTTT. Translated, it gives CASSHAAGGRSSTDTQYF.

The V gene is TRBV7-8, the J gene TRBJ1-2; TRBD1 matches 7 bases. Germline V lookup: CDR1 SGHVS, CDR2 FQNEAQ. The V segment lost 5 bases and the J segment 3 bases; nucleotides outside the gene matches: 9. CDR3 size: 15 residues. CDR3 sequence: CASSVQGTSHYGYTF. The CDR3 DNA is TGTGCCAGCAGCGTACAGGGGACGTCTCACTATGGCTACACCTTC. Using reference TRBV7-8 and TRBJ1-2 for the parts outside the CDR3, the full variable domain is GAGVSQSPRYKVAKRGQDVALRCDPISGHVSLFWYQQALGQGPEFLTYFQNEAQLDKSGLPSDRFFAERPEGSVSTLKIQRTQQEDSAVYLCASSVQGTSHYGYTFGSGTRLTVV.

The table lists this clone with a count of one. The gene calls are TRBV7-9 and TRBJ1-2, with 7 nucleotides matching TRBD1. Germline V gene sequence: CDR1 SEHNR, CDR2 FQNEAQ (reference sequence). V lost 5 bases, J lost 3 bases, and 9 bases stayed unmatched. The CDR3 spans 15 residues. CDR3 DNA sequence: TGTGCCAGCAGCGGGGACAGAAGACTTGACTATGGCTACACCTTC. Its protein product is CASSGDRRLDYGYTF.

The chain links TRBV4-1 to TRBJ2-2, with 7 positions matching TRBD1. After removal of 3 bases from V and 5 bases from J, the junction contained 9 bases not matched to a gene. CDR1 and CDR2 from the germline V gene are MGHRA and YSYEKL. The CDR3 extends over 16 amino acids. The CDR3 spells CASSQRQGKSTGELFF. CDR3 nucleotide sequence: TGCGCCAGCAGCCAGAGACAGGGAAAGAGTACCGGGGAGCTGTTTTTT.

The rearrangement uses TRBV6-5 and TRBJ2-7, with 15 positions matching TRBD2. The V and J ends lost 6 bases and 11 bases, in that order; junction bases with no gene match: 11. CDR3 length equals 15 residues. Germline lookup yields CDR1 MNHEY and CDR2 SVGAGI. CDR3 residues: CASSRAPGLAGGKYF. The CDR3 DNA is TGTGCCAGCAGCCGGGCCCCGGGACTAGCGGGAGGAAAGTACTTC.